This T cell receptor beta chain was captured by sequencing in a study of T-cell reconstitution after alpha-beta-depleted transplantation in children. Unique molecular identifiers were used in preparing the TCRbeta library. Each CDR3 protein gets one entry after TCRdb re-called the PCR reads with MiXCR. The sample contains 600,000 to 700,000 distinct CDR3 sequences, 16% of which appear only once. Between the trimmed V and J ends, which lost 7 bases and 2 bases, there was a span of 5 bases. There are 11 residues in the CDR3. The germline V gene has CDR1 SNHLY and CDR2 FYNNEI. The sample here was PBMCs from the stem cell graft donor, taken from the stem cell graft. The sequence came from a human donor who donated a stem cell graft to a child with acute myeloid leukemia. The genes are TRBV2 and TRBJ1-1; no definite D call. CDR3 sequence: CASILNTEAFF. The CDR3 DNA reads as TGTGCCAGCATACTAAACACTGAAGCTTTCTTT.